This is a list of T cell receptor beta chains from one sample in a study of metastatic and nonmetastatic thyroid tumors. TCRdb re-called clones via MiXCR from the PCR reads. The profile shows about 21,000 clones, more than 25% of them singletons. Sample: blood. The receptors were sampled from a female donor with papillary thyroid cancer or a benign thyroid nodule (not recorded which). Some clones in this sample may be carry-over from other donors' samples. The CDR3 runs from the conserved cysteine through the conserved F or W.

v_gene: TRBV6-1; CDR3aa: CASSERPGLDQPQHF
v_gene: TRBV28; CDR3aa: CASSQISDRGLSGELFF
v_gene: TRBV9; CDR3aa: CASSAQTGVNTEAFF
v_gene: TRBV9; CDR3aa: CASSVAWQGDGYTF
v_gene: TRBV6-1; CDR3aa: CASSEEAGSGYTF
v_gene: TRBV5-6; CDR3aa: CASSLDDWPEAFF
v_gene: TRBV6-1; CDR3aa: CASSETLGKTNQPQHF
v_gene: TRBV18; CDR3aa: CASSPLGTNPRNTEAFF
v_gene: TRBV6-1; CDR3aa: CASRTFDRGYNVQFF
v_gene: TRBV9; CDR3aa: CASSVVGQQNTEAFF
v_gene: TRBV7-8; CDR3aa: CASSLETVGSYEQYF
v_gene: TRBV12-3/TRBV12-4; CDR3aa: CASSPGPGLGYTF
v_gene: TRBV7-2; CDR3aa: CASSLRSAREQYF
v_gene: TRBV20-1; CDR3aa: CSARDAGTSSYEQYF
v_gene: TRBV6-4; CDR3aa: CASTPGLAGVSRASTDTQYF
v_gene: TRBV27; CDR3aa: CASSLWGGDEKLFF
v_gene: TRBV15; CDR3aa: CATSREAGGLGEQYF
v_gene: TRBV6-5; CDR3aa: CASSPGQVHEGNLVEQYF
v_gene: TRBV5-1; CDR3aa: CASSLTDLRVSGELFF
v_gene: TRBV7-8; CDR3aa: CASSLDVVDRNSIYEQYF
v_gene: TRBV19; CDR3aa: CGCDRGYTGELFF
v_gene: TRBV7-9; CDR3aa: CASSEGQANSPLHF
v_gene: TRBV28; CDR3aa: CASSSPSTGGREKLFF
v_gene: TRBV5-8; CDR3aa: CASSLALGQGAYEQYF
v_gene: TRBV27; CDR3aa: CASRRDPGKYEQYF
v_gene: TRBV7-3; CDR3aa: CASSLTPAGMTGELFF
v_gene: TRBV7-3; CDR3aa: CASSSLGGGGLFTGELFF
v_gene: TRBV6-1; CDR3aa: CASIKTGEWSYEQYF
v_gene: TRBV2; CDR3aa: CASSWGPQNTEAFF